The clone carrying this T cell receptor beta chain was found once. Its specificity is unknown. Clones were read by immunoSEQ multiplex PCR, and TCRdb kept only the in-frame ones, dropping some. This sample has about 72,000 clones, with about 90% found just once. The V end lost 2 bases, the J end lost 1 base, and 7 bases lay between the germline ends. The CDR3 is made up of 13 amino acids. Germline assignment: CDR1 GTSNPN and CDR2 SVGIG (reference sequence). The data are from a study of siplizumab effects on memory and regulatory T cells. General observations from the study: Fewer alloreactive sequences mapped to unstimulated CD4+ memory cells under siplizumab. Naive T cell populations appeared to exhibit greater diversity than memory cells and appeared to be major alloresponse contributors. It was not possible to assign a naive or memory phenotype to roughly 80-96% of proliferating CD4+ or CD8+ clones.

The sample comprised CD8+ T cells sorted from blood. The genes are TRBV30 and TRBJ2-3, with a weak D call TRBD2 (5 bases). The sequence came from a human donor in good health. The CDR3 reads CAWSHGGTDTQYF. CDR3 bases: TGTGCCTGGAGTCACGGGGGCACAGATACGCAGTATTTT. The full variable domain, its missing parts supplied by reference TRBV30 and TRBJ2-3, is SQTIHQWPATLVQPVGSPLSLECTVEGTSNPNLYWYRQAAGRGLQLLFYSVGIGQISSEVPQNLSASRPQDRQFILSSKKLLLSDSGFYLCAWSHGGTDTQYFGPGTRLTVL.